Listed below are T cell receptor beta chains from one sample, sequenced in a study of cytomegalovirus exposure and HLA in healthy donors. Profiling relied on immunoSEQ multiplex PCR, and the TCRdb table lists in-frame clones only, not all of them. The sample lists about 47,000 clones; about 93% were seen once. The material sequenced was PBMCs. All receptors derive from a man between 18 and 35 years old in good health and CMV-seronegative. CDR3s include the opening cysteine and the closing phenylalanine or tryptophan. D genes are given only for firm matches. Size tells how often a clone was seen (once, few, many) or the class of an expanded clone, and some rows leave it out.

V: TRBV10-3; size: .; J: TRBJ1-4; D: .; DNA: TGTGCCATCAGTGAGTCGAAAACGGGGGCTAATGAAAAACTGTTTTTT; CDR3: CAISESKTGANEKLFF
V: TRBV7-9; size: .; J: TRBJ1-1; D: TRBD1; DNA: TGTGCCAGCAACGGGGACAGACTAAATGTGAACACTGAAGCTTTCTTT; CDR3: CASNGDRLNVNTEAFF
V: TRBV27; size: .; J: TRBJ1-2; D: TRBD1; DNA: TGTGCCAGCAGTTTTGTGGGGACAGGGGGTGGCTACACCTTC; CDR3: CASSFVGTGGGYTF
V: TRBV6-4; size: .; J: TRBJ1-5; D: TRBD1; DNA: TGTGCCAGCACTAATACCGACAGGGATAGCAATCAGCCCCAGCATTTT; CDR3: CASTNTDRDSNQPQHF
V: TRBV5-1; size: .; J: TRBJ2-6; D: TRBD2; DNA: TGCGCCAGCAGCAAGGGACTAGCGATGGGAGCCTCTGGGGCCAACGTCCTGACTTTC; CDR3: CASSKGLAMGASGANVLTF
V: TRBV19; size: medium-sized; J: TRBJ2-6; D: .; DNA: TGTGCCAGTAGTATTGGAGACAGTGCACTCTCTGGGGCCAACGTCCTGACTTTC; CDR3: CASSIGDSALSGANVLTF
V: TRBV5-4; size: .; J: TRBJ1-1; D: .; DNA: TGTGCCAGCAGCTTGGAGATCCGGGGAAACACTGAAGCTTTCTTT; CDR3: CASSLEIRGNTEAFF
V: TRBV6-6; size: .; J: TRBJ2-7; D: .; DNA: TGTGCCAGCAGTTACAGCGGCGCGGCCTACGAGCAGTACTTC; CDR3: CASSYSGAAYEQYF
V: TRBV5-6; size: .; J: TRBJ1-1; D: TRBD1; DNA: TGTGCCAGCAGCTTGCTAACAGGGGCTGAAGCTTTCTTT; CDR3: CASSLLTGAEAFF
V: TRBV5-4; size: .; J: TRBJ1-1; D: .; DNA: TGTGCCAGCAGAATGGGCGAAGGCCTGAACACTGAAGCTTTCTTT; CDR3: CASRMGEGLNTEAFF
V: TRBV18; size: .; J: TRBJ2-5; D: TRBD2; DNA: TGTGCCAGCTCACGGGCGGGAGTTACTGGGGAGACCCAGTACTTC; CDR3: CASSRAGVTGETQYF
V: TRBV27; size: .; J: TRBJ2-1; D: TRBD2; DNA: TGTGCCAGCACCAGCGGGAGCACCTACAATGAGCAGTTCTTC; CDR3: CASTSGSTYNEQFF
V: TRBV5-4; size: .; J: TRBJ2-2; D: .; DNA: TGTGCCAGCGGATGGGATCAGGGCGGGGAGCTGTTTTTT; CDR3: CASGWDQGGELFF
V: TRBV6-5; size: .; J: TRBJ2-7; D: TRBD1; DNA: TGTGCCAGCAGTTCCCGGGACAGGTATGACGAGCAGTACTTC; CDR3: CASSSRDRYDEQYF
V: TRBV5-1; size: .; J: TRBJ1-4; D: .; DNA: TGCGCCAGCAGCTTGGGGCCAGGCCTTAATGAAAAACTGTTTTTT; CDR3: CASSLGPGLNEKLFF
V: TRBV27; size: .; J: TRBJ2-1; D: TRBD2; DNA: TGTGCCAGCAGTAGGGGGACTAGCGGGAGGGGTGAAAAGTTCTTC; CDR3: CASSRGTSGRGEKFF
V: TRBV2; size: .; J: TRBJ1-4; D: .; DNA: TGTGCCAGCAGTGAAAGGGGGGGTAATGAAAAACTGTTTTTT; CDR3: CASSERGGNEKLFF
V: TRBV5-1; size: .; J: TRBJ2-7; D: .; DNA: TGCGCCAGCAGCTCAACTTGGGGGGACAGCCACACCTACGAGCAGTACTTC; CDR3: CASSSTWGDSHTYEQYF
V: TRBV2; size: .; J: TRBJ2-7; D: TRBD1; DNA: TGTGCCAGCAGTGAAGTAGGGACAGGGAGTTTCGACTACGAGCAGTACTTC; CDR3: CASSEVGTGSFDYEQYF
V: TRBV19; size: .; J: TRBJ1-5; D: TRBD1; DNA: TGTGCCAGTAGTAAAGACAGGGGGCGACCTTCCTATAGCAATCAGCCCCAGCATTTT; CDR3: CASSKDRGRPSYSNQPQHF
V: TRBV7-2; size: .; J: TRBJ2-7; D: .; DNA: TGTGCCAGCAGCCCATCTGGCCCCTCGTACGAGCAGTACTTC; CDR3: CASSPSGPSYEQYF
V: TRBV29-1; size: .; J: TRBJ1-2; D: TRBD1; DNA: TGCAGCGCTCCGGGACAGGGAGCGGGCTATGGCTACACCTTC; CDR3: CSAPGQGAGYGYTF
V: TRBV4-1; size: .; J: TRBJ1-2; D: .; DNA: TGCGCCAGCAGCCAAGCCCAGCAGGGTTTTGGCTACACCTTC; CDR3: CASSQAQQGFGYTF
V: TRBV11-2; size: .; J: TRBJ2-2; D: .; DNA: TGTGCCAGCAGCTTAGAAGCAGGCACCGGGGAGCTGTTTTTT; CDR3: CASSLEAGTGELFF
V: TRBV6-1; size: .; J: TRBJ2-2; D: TRBD2; DNA: TGTGCCAGCACCCCCCGGGACTATTACACCGGGGAGCTGTTTTTT; CDR3: CASTPRDYYTGELFF
V: TRBV9; size: .; J: TRBJ2-5; D: TRBD2; DNA: TGTGCCAGCAGCGTAGGGACTAGCGGAGAGACCCAGTACTTC; CDR3: CASSVGTSGETQYF
V: TRBV7-3; size: .; J: TRBJ2-7; D: TRBD2; DNA: TGTGCCAGCAGCTTGTATAGCGGGGTCCCCTACGAGCAGTACTTC; CDR3: CASSLYSGVPYEQYF
V: TRBV15; size: .; J: TRBJ2-7; D: TRBD2; DNA: TGTGCCACTGAAGATGGGAGGGACCCCAGAAACGAGCAGTACTTC; CDR3: CATEDGRDPRNEQYF
V: TRBV9; size: .; J: TRBJ2-4; D: .; DNA: TGTGCCAGCAGCACCGACGGAGGGCCAGGAGCCAAAAACATTCAGTACTTC; CDR3: CASSTDGGPGAKNIQYF
V: TRBV19; size: .; J: TRBJ2-2; D: TRBD1; DNA: TGTGCCAGTAGTACCCTCCCGGGACAGGGTGCCGGGGAGCTGTTTTTT; CDR3: CASSTLPGQGAGELFF
V: TRBV18; size: .; J: TRBJ1-4; D: .; DNA: TGTGCCAGCTCACCTCGCGCCCGCCCGCTGCCAAATGAAAAACTGTTTTTT; CDR3: CASSPRARPLPNEKLFF
V: TRBV6-5; size: .; J: TRBJ1-1; D: TRBD1; DNA: TGTGCCAGCTATGGCAGGGGGCGCGGGAACACTGAAGCTTTCTTT; CDR3: CASYGRGRGNTEAFF
V: TRBV6-5; size: .; J: TRBJ2-3; D: TRBD1; DNA: TGTGCCAGCAGTTACAGGGGGCCGGAAGATACGCAGTATTTT; CDR3: CASSYRGPEDTQYF
V: TRBV18; size: .; J: TRBJ1-5; D: .; DNA: TGTGCCAGCTCCCCAACCGCAGGGGACAATCAGCCCCAGCATTTT; CDR3: CASSPTAGDNQPQHF
V: TRBV7-3; size: .; J: TRBJ2-7; D: TRBD2; DNA: TGTGCCAGCAGCTTAATAGCGGGAAACGAGCAGTACTTC; CDR3: CASSLIAGNEQYF
V: TRBV7-2; size: .; J: TRBJ2-7; D: TRBD2; DNA: TGTGCCAGCAGCTCCCTTAGCGGGGGCTCCTACGAGCAGTACTTC; CDR3: CASSSLSGGSYEQYF
V: TRBV5-6; size: .; J: TRBJ1-1; D: .; DNA: TGTGCCAGCAGAACCCAGGGGAACACTGAAGCTTTCTTT; CDR3: CASRTQGNTEAFF
V: TRBV7-2; size: .; J: TRBJ2-1; D: .; DNA: TGTGCCAGCAGCTTAGACGCGGTCGGGGAGCAGTTCTTC; CDR3: CASSLDAVGEQFF
V: TRBV2; size: .; J: TRBJ1-2; D: .; DNA: TGTGCCAGCAGTGTGTTATCTGGCTACACCTTC; CDR3: CASSVLSGYTF
V: TRBV6-4; size: .; J: TRBJ1-1; D: .; DNA: TGTGCCAGCAGTGCCGGGGGAGGGGACACTGAAGCTTTCTTT; CDR3: CASSAGGGDTEAFF
V: TRBV10-3; size: once; J: TRBJ2-2; D: TRBD1; DNA: TGTGCCATCGGAACGGGTCAGGGGGTCGACACCGGGGAGCTGTTTTTT; CDR3: CAIGTGQGVDTGELFF
V: TRBV25-1; size: .; J: TRBJ1-5; D: .; DNA: TGTGCCAGCAGTGAGTTCCCCCTTGGGGGGTTCAACCAGCCCCAGCATTTT; CDR3: CASSEFPLGGFNQPQHF
V: TRBV7-7; size: .; J: TRBJ2-5; D: .; DNA: TGTGCTAGCAGCCAGACAGGCAACCAGGAGACCCAGTACTTC; CDR3: CASSQTGNQETQYF